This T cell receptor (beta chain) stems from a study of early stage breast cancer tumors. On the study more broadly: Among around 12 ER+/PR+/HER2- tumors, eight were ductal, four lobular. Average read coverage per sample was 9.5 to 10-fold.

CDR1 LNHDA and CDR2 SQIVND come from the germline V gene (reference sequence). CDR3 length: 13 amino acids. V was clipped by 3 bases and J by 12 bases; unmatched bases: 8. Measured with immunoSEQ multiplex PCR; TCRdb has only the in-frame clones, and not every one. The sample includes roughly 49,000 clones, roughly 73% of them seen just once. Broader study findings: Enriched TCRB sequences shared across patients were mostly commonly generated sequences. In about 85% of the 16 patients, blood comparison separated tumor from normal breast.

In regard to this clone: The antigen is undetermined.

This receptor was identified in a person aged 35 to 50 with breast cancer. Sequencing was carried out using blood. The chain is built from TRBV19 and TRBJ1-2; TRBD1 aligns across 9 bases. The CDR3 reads CASSIGRDRANTF. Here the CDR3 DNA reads TGTGCCAGTAGTATCGGTCGGGACAGGGCGAACACCTTC.